The rows below give T cell receptor beta chains drawn from one sample of a study of T cell responses to AZD1222 COVID-19 vaccine. This table comes from immunoSEQ multiplex PCR, and its TCRdb copy is limited to in-frame clones, with some not included. Of about 110,000 clones detected, less than 95% appear once; the ten largest clones hold 7.8%. This specimen consisted of peripheral blood, obtained on day 0 of AZD1222 vaccination. These receptors came from an adult in good health. Both conserved end residues are part of each CDR3. Each record gives: V gene, J gene, CDR3 length, clone size, D gene, CDR3 protein, CDR3 DNA. A D gene is named only where the DNA matches it firmly. A row's size may be missing; if present it is once, few, many or a size class.

V gene: TRBV19; J gene: TRBJ1-1; CDR3 length: 15; clone size: .; D gene: .; CDR3 protein: CASSIYRAGNTEAFF; CDR3 DNA: TGTGCCAGTAGTATTTATAGGGCAGGGAACACTGAAGCTTTCTTT
V gene: TRBV6-4; J gene: TRBJ2-3; CDR3 length: 13; clone size: .; D gene: .; CDR3 protein: CASSEGRTDTQYF; CDR3 DNA: TGTGCCAGCAGTGAGGGCCGCACAGATACGCAGTATTTT
V gene: TRBV7-9; J gene: TRBJ1-1; CDR3 length: 14; clone size: few; D gene: TRBD1; CDR3 protein: CASSFGTANTEAFF; CDR3 DNA: TGTGCCAGCAGTTTTGGGACAGCCAACACTGAAGCTTTCTTT
V gene: TRBV28; J gene: TRBJ1-2; CDR3 length: 15; clone size: .; D gene: TRBD1; CDR3 protein: CASSTSGGANYGYTF; CDR3 DNA: TGTGCCAGCAGTACGTCAGGGGGGGCTAACTATGGCTACACCTTC
V gene: TRBV19; J gene: TRBJ1-5; CDR3 length: 13; clone size: .; D gene: .; CDR3 protein: CASSIYEGGAQHF; CDR3 DNA: TGTGCCAGTAGTATTTATGAGGGAGGCGCCCAGCATTTT
V gene: TRBV6-4; J gene: TRBJ2-3; CDR3 length: 15; clone size: .; D gene: TRBD2; CDR3 protein: CASSRSGGGSDTQYF; CDR3 DNA: TGTGCCAGCAGTCGTAGCGGGGGAGGATCAGATACGCAGTATTTT
V gene: TRBV10-1; J gene: TRBJ1-6; CDR3 length: 15; clone size: .; D gene: .; CDR3 protein: CASSADSSYNSPLHF; CDR3 DNA: TGCGCCAGCAGTGCGGACAGCTCCTATAATTCACCCCTCCACTTT
V gene: TRBV5-1; J gene: TRBJ1-3; CDR3 length: 16; clone size: .; D gene: .; CDR3 protein: CASSTGREHSGNTIYF; CDR3 DNA: TGCGCCAGCAGCACGGGACGGGAGCACTCTGGAAACACCATATATTTT
V gene: TRBV6-1; J gene: TRBJ2-1; CDR3 length: 17; clone size: .; D gene: TRBD2; CDR3 protein: CASSEHSRGSGGNEQFF; CDR3 DNA: TGTGCCAGCAGTGAACACTCCCGGGGTAGCGGGGGGAATGAGCAGTTCTTC
V gene: TRBV7-5; J gene: TRBJ2-7; CDR3 length: 17; clone size: .; D gene: .; CDR3 protein: CARSFRWKAGGANEQYF; CDR3 DNA: TGTGCCAGAAGCTTCAGGTGGAAGGCAGGGGGCGCGAACGAGCAGTACTTC
V gene: TRBV5-4; J gene: TRBJ1-5; CDR3 length: 17; clone size: .; D gene: .; CDR3 protein: CASSLSGHPIPTQPQHF; CDR3 DNA: TGTGCCAGCAGCTTGTCGGGACACCCTATCCCGACACAGCCCCAGCATTTT
V gene: TRBV2; J gene: TRBJ1-6; CDR3 length: 11; clone size: .; D gene: .; CDR3 protein: CASSRVLVLHF; CDR3 DNA: TGTGCCAGCAGCAGGGTACTTGTCCTCCACTTT
V gene: TRBV28; J gene: TRBJ2-3; CDR3 length: 12; clone size: .; D gene: .; CDR3 protein: CASRPRWDTQYF; CDR3 DNA: TGTGCCAGCAGGCCACGGTGGGATACGCAGTATTTT
V gene: TRBV19; J gene: TRBJ2-1; CDR3 length: 15; clone size: once; D gene: TRBD2; CDR3 protein: CATAAGTSSYNEQFF; CDR3 DNA: TGTGCCACCGCCGCCGGGACTAGCTCTTACAATGAGCAGTTCTTC
V gene: TRBV19; J gene: TRBJ1-6; CDR3 length: 15; clone size: .; D gene: TRBD1; CDR3 protein: CASSPTGTGHSPLHF; CDR3 DNA: TGTGCCAGTAGCCCGACCGGGACAGGGCATTCACCCCTCCACTTT
V gene: TRBV3-1/TRBV3-2; J gene: TRBJ2-1; CDR3 length: 17; clone size: .; D gene: .; CDR3 protein: CASSQEARALRYNEQFF; CDR3 DNA: TGTGCCAGCAGCCAAGAAGCCCGGGCCCTAAGGTACAATGAGCAGTTCTTC
V gene: TRBV11-2; J gene: TRBJ2-3; CDR3 length: 15; clone size: .; D gene: TRBD1; CDR3 protein: CASSPIAGGADTQYF; CDR3 DNA: TGTGCCAGCAGCCCCATAGCAGGGGGCGCAGATACGCAGTATTTT
V gene: TRBV11-3; J gene: TRBJ2-1; CDR3 length: 16; clone size: .; D gene: .; CDR3 protein: CASSQPGRRSYNEQFF; CDR3 DNA: TGTGCCAGCAGCCAACCGGGACGCCGCTCCTACAATGAGCAGTTCTTC
V gene: TRBV19; J gene: TRBJ2-2; CDR3 length: 14; clone size: .; D gene: .; CDR3 protein: CASSIGEYSGELFF; CDR3 DNA: TGTGCCAGTAGTATAGGGGAGTATAGCGGGGAGCTGTTTTTT
V gene: TRBV2; J gene: TRBJ1-4; CDR3 length: 16; clone size: .; D gene: .; CDR3 protein: CASSGGVGRIGEKLFF; CDR3 DNA: TGTGCCAGCAGCGGTGGGGTAGGGCGGATCGGTGAAAAACTGTTTTTT
V gene: TRBV12-3/TRBV12-4; J gene: TRBJ1-2; CDR3 length: 12; clone size: .; D gene: .; CDR3 protein: CASSPGGTGYTF; CDR3 DNA: TGTGCCAGCAGTCCCGGGGGGACTGGCTACACCTTC
V gene: TRBV7-9; J gene: TRBJ1-1; CDR3 length: 14; clone size: .; D gene: TRBD1; CDR3 protein: CASSPAGGVTEAFF; CDR3 DNA: TGTGCCAGCAGCCCAGCAGGGGGCGTCACTGAAGCTTTCTTT
V gene: TRBV15; J gene: TRBJ2-4; CDR3 length: 15; clone size: .; D gene: .; CDR3 protein: CATSREGPTKNIQYF; CDR3 DNA: TGTGCCACCAGCAGAGAGGGACCAACTAAAAACATTCAGTACTTC
V gene: TRBV5-1; J gene: TRBJ2-3; CDR3 length: 14; clone size: .; D gene: .; CDR3 protein: CASSFGGSTDTQYF; CDR3 DNA: TGCGCCAGCAGCTTTGGGGGGTCGACAGATACGCAGTATTTT
V gene: TRBV19; J gene: TRBJ1-5; CDR3 length: 19; clone size: few; D gene: .; CDR3 protein: CASSTRSSGPRSGNQPQHF; CDR3 DNA: TGTGCCAGTAGTACCCGCTCCTCCGGGCCCCGAAGCGGCAATCAGCCCCAGCATTTT
V gene: TRBV6-4; J gene: TRBJ1-5; CDR3 length: 16; clone size: .; D gene: .; CDR3 protein: CASSEAGSYSNQPQHF; CDR3 DNA: TGTGCCAGCAGTGAGGCGGGCAGTTATAGCAATCAGCCCCAGCATTTT
V gene: TRBV27; J gene: TRBJ2-7; CDR3 length: 15; clone size: .; D gene: .; CDR3 protein: CASSLLGGQSSEQYF; CDR3 DNA: TGTGCCAGCAGTTTATTGGGGGGGCAGTCTAGCGAGCAGTACTTC
V gene: TRBV9; J gene: TRBJ1-2; CDR3 length: 13; clone size: .; D gene: .; CDR3 protein: CASMGGANYGYTF; CDR3 DNA: TGTGCCAGCATGGGGGGCGCTAACTATGGCTACACCTTC
V gene: TRBV27; J gene: TRBJ1-2; CDR3 length: 15; clone size: .; D gene: .; CDR3 protein: CASSPARGGGYGYTF; CDR3 DNA: TGTGCCAGCAGTCCTGCTAGGGGTGGAGGCTATGGCTACACCTTC
V gene: TRBV24-1; J gene: TRBJ2-3; CDR3 length: 16; clone size: .; D gene: TRBD1; CDR3 protein: CATSEFFGQGGDTQYF; CDR3 DNA: TGTGCCACCAGTGAATTCTTCGGACAGGGAGGTGATACGCAGTATTTT
V gene: TRBV5-1; J gene: TRBJ1-2; CDR3 length: 16; clone size: .; D gene: TRBD1; CDR3 protein: CASSLGPGTANYGYTF; CDR3 DNA: TGCGCCAGCAGCTTGGGGCCGGGGACAGCTAACTATGGCTACACCTTC
V gene: TRBV6-5; J gene: TRBJ1-6; CDR3 length: 13; clone size: .; D gene: .; CDR3 protein: CASTPRGNSPLHF; CDR3 DNA: TGTGCCAGCACCCCTCGGGGTAATTCACCCCTCCACTTT
V gene: TRBV4-1; J gene: TRBJ1-3; CDR3 length: 16; clone size: .; D gene: .; CDR3 protein: CASSQEGWGTGNTIYF; CDR3 DNA: TGCGCCAGCAGCCAAGAGGGATGGGGGACGGGAAACACCATATATTTT
V gene: TRBV6-5; J gene: TRBJ1-2; CDR3 length: 14; clone size: .; D gene: TRBD1; CDR3 protein: CASSPRDRAYGYTF; CDR3 DNA: TGTGCCAGCAGTCCCCGGGACAGGGCTTATGGCTACACCTTC
V gene: TRBV30; J gene: TRBJ1-5; CDR3 length: 13; clone size: .; D gene: .; CDR3 protein: CAWSPQGNQPQHF; CDR3 DNA: TGTGCCTGGAGTCCACAGGGCAATCAGCCCCAGCATTTT
V gene: TRBV24-1; J gene: TRBJ1-3; CDR3 length: 11; clone size: .; D gene: .; CDR3 protein: CATSSGNTIYF; CDR3 DNA: TGTGCCACCAGCTCTGGAAACACCATATATTTT
V gene: TRBV6-2/TRBV6-3; J gene: TRBJ1-2; CDR3 length: 13; clone size: .; D gene: .; CDR3 protein: CASSLRGVYGYTF; CDR3 DNA: TGTGCCAGCAGTTTAAGGGGCGTCTATGGCTACACCTTC
V gene: TRBV18; J gene: TRBJ2-2; CDR3 length: 14; clone size: .; D gene: .; CDR3 protein: CASSVGENTGELFF; CDR3 DNA: TGTGCCAGCTCCGTGGGGGAGAACACCGGGGAGCTGTTTTTT
V gene: TRBV5-1; J gene: TRBJ2-1; CDR3 length: 17; clone size: .; D gene: TRBD2; CDR3 protein: CASSLAPVAGGLNEQFF; CDR3 DNA: TGCGCCAGCAGCTTGGCCCCGGTGGCGGGGGGTTTAAATGAGCAGTTCTTC
V gene: TRBV5-1; J gene: TRBJ1-5; CDR3 length: 15; clone size: .; D gene: .; CDR3 protein: CASSLVSGVGQPQHF; CDR3 DNA: TGCGCCAGCAGCTTGGTCTCAGGGGTCGGGCAGCCCCAGCATTTT
V gene: TRBV7-9; J gene: TRBJ1-2; CDR3 length: 13; clone size: .; D gene: .; CDR3 protein: CASSLEAFYGYTF; CDR3 DNA: TGTGCCAGCAGCTTAGAGGCCTTCTATGGCTACACCTTC
V gene: TRBV9; J gene: TRBJ2-7; CDR3 length: 15; clone size: .; D gene: TRBD2; CDR3 protein: CASSVGGLAPYEQYF; CDR3 DNA: TGTGCCAGCAGCGTAGGAGGACTAGCCCCCTACGAGCAGTACTTC
V gene: TRBV6-5; J gene: TRBJ1-2; CDR3 length: 14; clone size: .; D gene: .; CDR3 protein: CASSERGNNYGYTF; CDR3 DNA: TGTGCCAGCAGCGAGCGCGGGAATAACTATGGCTACACCTTC
V gene: TRBV13; J gene: TRBJ1-2; CDR3 length: 15; clone size: .; D gene: TRBD1; CDR3 protein: CASSTRDRGPHGYTF; CDR3 DNA: TGTGCCAGCAGCACCCGGGACAGGGGGCCTCATGGCTACACCTTC
V gene: TRBV28; J gene: TRBJ1-4; CDR3 length: 14; clone size: .; D gene: .; CDR3 protein: CASQQPSTNEKLFF; CDR3 DNA: TGTGCCAGCCAACAGCCTTCAACTAATGAAAAACTGTTTTTT
V gene: TRBV5-5; J gene: TRBJ2-7; CDR3 length: 15; clone size: .; D gene: .; CDR3 protein: CASSLTAGSSYEQYF; CDR3 DNA: TGTGCCAGCAGCTTGACGGCAGGCAGCTCCTACGAGCAGTACTTC